The T cell receptor beta chain described here comes from a study of T cell repertoires in cytomegalovirus infection. Across the study: Both CMV infection and a matching HLA type were indicated by public TCR beta signatures.

One entry per CDR3 protein, called by TCRdb with MiXCR from the reads. Here the sample spans approximately 120,000 distinct CDR3 sequences, about 28% being singletons. Of note for this clonotype: Antigen specificity is unknown.

The clonotype originates from a human donor in good health (CMV status not recorded). Some clones in this sample may be carry-over from other donors' samples. The sequenced sample was CD8+ T cells from cultured PBMCs, obtained from culture after CMV antigen stimulation.

This CDR3 is CASSQEPAYYGYTF. The CDR3 DNA reads as TGTGCCAGCAGCCAAGAACCCGCTTACTATGGCTACACCTTC. The V gene is TRBV14, the J gene TRBJ1-2; D not resolved. The CDR3 is 14 amino acids. V lost 0 bases and J 3 bases, leaving 8 bases between the germline ends. Germline CDR1 reads SGHDN; CDR2 reads FVKESK.